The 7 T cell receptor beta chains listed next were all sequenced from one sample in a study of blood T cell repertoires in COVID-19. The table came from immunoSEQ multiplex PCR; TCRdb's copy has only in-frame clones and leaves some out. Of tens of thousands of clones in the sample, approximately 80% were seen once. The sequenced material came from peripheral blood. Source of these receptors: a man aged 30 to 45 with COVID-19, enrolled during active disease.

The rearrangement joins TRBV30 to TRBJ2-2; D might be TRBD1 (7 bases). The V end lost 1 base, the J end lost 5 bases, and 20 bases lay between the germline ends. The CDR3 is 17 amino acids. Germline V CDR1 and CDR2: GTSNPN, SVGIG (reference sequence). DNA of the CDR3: TGTGCCTGGAGTGGGGCCGCGGGGACAGATGAAACCGGGGAGCTGTTTTTT. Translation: CAWSGAAGTDETGELFF.

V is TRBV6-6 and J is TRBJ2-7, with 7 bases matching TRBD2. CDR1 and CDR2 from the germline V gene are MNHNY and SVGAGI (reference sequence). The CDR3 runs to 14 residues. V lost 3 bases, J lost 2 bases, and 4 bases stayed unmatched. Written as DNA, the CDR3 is TGTGCCAGCAGTTATTCCGGGAGGACCTACGAGCAGTACTTC. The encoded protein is CASSYSGRTYEQYF.

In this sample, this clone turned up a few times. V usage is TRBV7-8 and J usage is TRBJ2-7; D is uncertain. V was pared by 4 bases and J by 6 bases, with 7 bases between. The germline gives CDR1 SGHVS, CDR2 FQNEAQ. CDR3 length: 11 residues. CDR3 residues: CASSSALEQYF. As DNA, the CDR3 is TGTGCCAGCAGCTCAGCTCTCGAGCAGTACTTC. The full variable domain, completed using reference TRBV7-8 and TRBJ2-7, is GAGVSQSPRYKVAKRGQDVALRCDPISGHVSLFWYQQALGQGPEFLTYFQNEAQLDKSGLPSDRFFAERPEGSVSTLKIQRTQQEDSAVYLCASSSALEQYFGPGTRLTVT.

CDR3 amino acids: CASSVAPAVSQPQHF. The DNA of the CDR3 is TGTGCCAGCAGCGTAGCCCCCGCGGTAAGTCAGCCCCAGCATTTT. V gene TRBV9 combines with J gene TRBJ1-5; the D is unclear. The CDR3 is made up of 15 amino acids. V was shortened by 0 bases and J by 6 bases, with 13 bases between the two germline ends. Germline CDR1 is SGDLS and CDR2 is YYNGEE.

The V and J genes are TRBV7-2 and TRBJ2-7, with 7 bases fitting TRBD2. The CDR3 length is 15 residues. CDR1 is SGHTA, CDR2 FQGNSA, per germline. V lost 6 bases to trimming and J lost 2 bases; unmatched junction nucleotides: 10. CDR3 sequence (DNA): TGTGCCAGCAGTTTCAGCGGGACCGGGGCCTACGAGCAGTACTTC. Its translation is CASSFSGTGAYEQYF.

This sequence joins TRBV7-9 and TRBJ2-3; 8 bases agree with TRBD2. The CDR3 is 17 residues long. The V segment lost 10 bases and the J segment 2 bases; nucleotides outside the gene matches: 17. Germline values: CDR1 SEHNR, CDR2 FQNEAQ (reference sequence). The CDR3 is CATRTSRIIPYTDTQYF. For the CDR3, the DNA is TGTGCCACACGGACTAGCCGAATCATCCCATACACAGATACGCAGTATTTT. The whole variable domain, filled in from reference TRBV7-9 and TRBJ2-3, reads DTGVSQNPRHKITKRGQNVTFRCDPISEHNRLYWYRQTLGQGPEFLTYFQNEAQLEKSRLLSDRFSAERPKGSFSTLEIQRTEQGDSAMYLCATRTSRIIPYTDTQYFGPGTRLTVL.

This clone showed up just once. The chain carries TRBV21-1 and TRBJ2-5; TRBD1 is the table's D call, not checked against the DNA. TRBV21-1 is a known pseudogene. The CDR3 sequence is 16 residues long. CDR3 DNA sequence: TGTGCCAGCAGCAAAGAGTGCCCAGGGGAAGATGGAACCCAGTACTTC. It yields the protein CASSKECPGEDGTQYF.